One and the same sample provided the 13 T cell receptor beta chains below, sequenced in a study of Ad26.COV2.S vaccination and SARS-CoV-2 variants (dated by TCRdb to the early 2020s). Explained via the paper, the treatment or condition label denotes: 15 to 20 received Ad26.COV2.S at low or high dose, single or two shots; roughly five received placebo; per-sample allocation not given. For vaccine and placebo recipients, the sequenced repertoires came from samples collected on day 63 after the first injection. Libraries were prepared through the immunoSEQ multiplex PCR assay. This is the immuneACCESS table as TCRdb keeps it, with only in-frame sequences that have V and J called. A part of the clones is gone; compared with another copy, unresolved V genes explain less than half, and the rest is unexplained. A total of 330,000 or so clones appear in this sample, 85% to 90% of them only once. About 5% of the sample lies in the top ten.

This sample comprised peripheral blood, obtained in a trial of Ad26.COV2.S vaccine versus placebo. The receptors were gathered from a person between 18 and 60 years old who received the Ad26.COV2.S COVID-19 vaccine or a placebo.

This chain connects TRBV6-1 to TRBJ1-4; 10 bases agree with TRBD1. Trimming cost V 3 bases and J 6 bases; bases outside gene matches: 4. The CDR3 contains 15 residues. Germline loops: CDR1 MNHNS, CDR2 SASEGT. The CDR3 coding sequence is TGTGCCAGCAGTGATGGGGGGACAGGGGATGAAAAACTGTTTTTT. Translation gives CASSDGGTGDEKLFF.

The rearrangement links TRBV7-2 to TRBJ2-3, with 9 bases that match TRBD2. Trimming took 1 base from V and 4 from J; bases not matched to a gene: 6. This CDR3 is 16 amino acids long. CDR1 is SGHTA, CDR2 FQGNSA, per germline. CDR3 protein: CASSLDGGGDADTQYF. The CDR3, as DNA: TGTGCCAGCAGCTTAGACGGCGGGGGGGATGCAGATACGCAGTATTTT.

The chain is built from TRBV12-5 and TRBJ1-2; 10 bases fit TRBD1. CDR3 length equals 14 residues. In germline, CDR1 is LGHNT, CDR2 FRNRAP. V dropped 4 bases and J dropped 8; count of bases not matched to a gene: 7. The CDR3 protein is CASGSETGGGGYTF. For the CDR3, the DNA is TGTGCTAGTGGTTCCGAGACAGGGGGCGGCGGCTACACCTTC.

This chain joins TRBV6-2 or TRBV6-3 and TRBJ1-1; D is unresolved. The V end lost 3 bases, the J end lost 1 base, and 9 bases lay between the germline ends. CDR1 and CDR2 from the germline V gene are MNHEY and SVGEGT. This CDR3 is 14 amino acids long. Written as DNA, the CDR3 is TGTGCCAGCAGTTATGGCGGCTCGAACACTGAAGCTTTCTTT. Its protein is CASSYGGSNTEAFF.

The chain couples TRBV4-3 to TRBJ1-4, with a weak D call TRBD1 (6 bases). The length of the CDR3 is 15 residues. Germline V lookup: CDR1 LGHNA, CDR2 YSLEER. V was pared by 0 bases and J by 8 bases, with 13 bases between. The CDR3 protein is CASSQEQGLFEKLFF. The CDR3 coding sequence is TGCGCCAGCAGCCAAGAACAGGGTCTATTCGAAAAACTGTTTTTT.

V is TRBV7-8 and J is TRBJ1-6, with TRBD1 matching over 7 bases. The CDR3 is 15 residues long. Germline CDR1 is SGHVS and CDR2 is FQNEAQ. Trimming at V came to 4 bases and at J to 4 bases, leaving 4 bases not matched to a gene. CDR3 nucleotide sequence: TGTGCCAGCAGCTCACAGGGGATGTATAATTCACCCCTCCACTTT. Translated: CASSSQGMYNSPLHF. Full variable domain (missing parts from reference TRBV7-8 and TRBJ1-6): GAGVSQSPRYKVAKRGQDVALRCDPISGHVSLFWYQQALGQGPEFLTYFQNEAQLDKSGLPSDRFFAERPEGSVSTLKIQRTQQEDSAVYLCASSSQGMYNSPLHFGNGTRLTVT.

The rearrangement joins TRBV20-1 to TRBJ1-4; 7 bases agree with TRBD1. The CDR3 is 12 residues long. Germline trimming cut 3 bases from V and 10 bases from J; bases unmatched to any gene: 5. Germline loops: CDR1 DFQATT, CDR2 SNEGSKA (reference sequence). This chain's CDR3 is CSASATGTKLFF. CDR3 nucleotides: TGCAGTGCTAGTGCGACAGGGACAAAACTGTTTTTT.

The chain uses TRBV4-1 and TRBJ2-1, with D perhaps matching TRBD1 or TRBD2 (5 bases each). The V gene's germline CDR1 is MGHRA and CDR2 YSYEKL. Deletions cut 2 bases from V and 2 bases from J, with 10 bases between. The CDR3 length is 15 residues. DNA of the CDR3: TGCGCCAGCAGCCAATTAGGGACCCCCTACAATGAGCAGTTCTTC. As protein: CASSQLGTPYNEQFF.

The chain uses TRBV27 and TRBJ1-5, with D perhaps matching TRBD1 (5 bases). Trimming cost V 6 bases and J 7 bases, with 13 bases left between them. Germline CDR1 and CDR2: MNHEY and SMNVEV (reference sequence). The CDR3 has 13 residues. CDR3 in amino acids: CASSLQQAQPQHF. Written as DNA, the CDR3 is TGTGCCAGCAGCCTACAACAGGCCCAGCCCCAGCATTTT.

This clone was observed once. The chain recombines TRBV6-5 with TRBJ2-3; D may be TRBD1 or TRBD2 (5 bases each). The CDR3 runs 13 residues. V lost 7 bases to trimming and J lost 5 bases, with 13 bases between them. The germline CDR1 and CDR2 sequences are MNHEY and SVGAGI. Here the CDR3 reads CASTTLGGDTQYF. The CDR3 nucleotides are TGTGCCAGCACCACCCTTGGGGGAGATACGCAGTATTTT.

The chain carries TRBV29-1 and TRBJ2-2, with D possibly being TRBD1 or TRBD2 (5 bases each). This CDR3 spans 15 amino acids. V lost 1 base, J lost 4 bases, and 13 bases lay in between. Germline CDR1 reads SQVTM; CDR2 reads ANQGSEA. The CDR3 nucleotides are TGCAGCGTTGAAGGGGACCGCGGATCCACCGGGGAGCTGTTTTTT. It yields the protein CSVEGDRGSTGELFF.

In DNA form, the CDR3 reads TGTGCCAGCAGCCCGTCTTGGGGGGGATTGACTGAAGCTTTCTTT. Translating gives CASSPSWGGLTEAFF. V and J are TRBV3-1 (or the pseudogene TRBV3-2) and TRBJ1-1, with D perhaps matching TRBD1 (5 bases). The CDR3 has 15 amino acids. Germline CDR1 and CDR2: LGHDT and YNNKEL (reference sequence). V was pared by 4 bases and J by 5 bases, with 17 bases between.

This chain links TRBV4-1 with TRBJ2-1; a weak D match, TRBD1 (6 bases). The CDR3 extends over 17 amino acids. Per germline, CDR1 MGHRA and CDR2 YSYEKL. Trimming pared 5 bases from V and 0 bases from J, leaving 17 bases between. This chain's CDR3 is CASSYVIRGSSYNEQFF. CDR3 nucleotides: TGCGCCAGCAGCTACGTGATTAGGGGGAGCTCCTACAATGAGCAGTTCTTC.